This T cell receptor beta chain was captured in a study of CD4+ T cells in melanoma (dated by TCRdb to 2021 to 2024). For the wider study: The study investigated neoantigen-specific CD4+ T cells in human melanoma.

Details on this clone: No antigen is known for it. A much larger clone lies a single base off, so this may be a read error.

The paper's findings and limits, for the study overall: Neoantigen-specific CD4+ T cells were reported to be correlated with the function of CD8+ T cells, macrophages and B cells. Diverse differentiation states were reported to be shown by neoantigen-specific CD4+ T cells in melanoma.

The donors were people with melanoma. Library generation was performed with the immunoSEQ multiplex PCR assay. Here the immuneACCESS table is served through TCRdb, limited to in-frame sequences with V and J called. Missing clones are a known gap in these copies; in checked studies unresolved V genes cover under half, and the rest lacks a known reason. Across this sample there are tens of thousands of clones, with more than 60% seen only once. The ten largest clones capture 4.8% of the sample. The junction carries 12 bases between V and J, which are trimmed by 3 bases and 4 bases respectively. The CDR3 starts with the cysteine, ends with the phenylalanine, and has 14 residues. Here the CDR3 DNA is all that survives: 42 bases in frame from base 1. The germline V gene (reference sequence) gives CDR1 as PRHDT and CDR2 as FYEKMQ.

Recombination connected TRBV13 to TRBJ1-1; a tentative D match to TRBD1 spans 5 bases. Sequenced sample: tumor tissue. This sequence originates from a human donor with melanoma. The CDR3 reads CASSFLSGPTEAFF. The DNA sequence is TGTGCCAGCAGCTTCCTTTCAGGGCCCACTGAAGCTTTCTTT.